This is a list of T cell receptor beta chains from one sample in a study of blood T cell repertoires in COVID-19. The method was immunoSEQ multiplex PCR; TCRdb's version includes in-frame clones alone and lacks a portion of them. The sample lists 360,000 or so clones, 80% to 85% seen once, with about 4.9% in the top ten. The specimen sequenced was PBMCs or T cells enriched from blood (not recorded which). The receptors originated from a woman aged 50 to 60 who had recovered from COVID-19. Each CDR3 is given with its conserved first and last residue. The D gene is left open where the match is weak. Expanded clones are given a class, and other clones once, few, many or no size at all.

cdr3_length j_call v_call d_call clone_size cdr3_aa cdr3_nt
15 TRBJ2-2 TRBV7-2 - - CASSSGGYNTGELFF TGTGCCAGCAGCTCGGGGGGCTACAACACCGGGGAGCTGTTTTTT
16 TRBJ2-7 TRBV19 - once CASSIGLKGVTGEQYF TGTGCCAGTAGTATAGGTTTAAAAGGGGTCACGGGCGAGCAGTACTTC
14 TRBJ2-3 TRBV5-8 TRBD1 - CASSPDRGTDTQYF TGTGCCAGCAGCCCAGACAGGGGCACAGATACGCAGTATTTT
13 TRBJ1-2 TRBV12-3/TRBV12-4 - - CASSRGFDYGYTF TGTGCCAGCTCTAGAGGGTTCGACTATGGCTACACCTTC
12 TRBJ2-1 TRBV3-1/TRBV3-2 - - CASSLALGEQFF TGTGCCAGCAGCCTAGCGCTGGGAGAGCAGTTCTTC
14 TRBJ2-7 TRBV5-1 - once CASSGGGIGYEQYF TGCGCCAGCAGCGGAGGGGGCATAGGCTACGAGCAGTACTTC
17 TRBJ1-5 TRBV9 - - CASSVGPQGGKNQPQHF TGTGCCAGCAGCGTCGGGCCCCAGGGAGGAAAAAATCAGCCCCAGCATTTT
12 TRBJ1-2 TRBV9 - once CASTTSGLGYTF TGTGCCAGCACCACATCGGGGTTGGGCTACACCTTC
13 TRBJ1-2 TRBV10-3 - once CAISGRGEDGYTF TGTGCCATCAGTGGAAGGGGCGAGGATGGCTACACCTTC
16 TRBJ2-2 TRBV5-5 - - CASSHGSSANTGELFF TGTGCCAGCAGCCATGGGTCTAGCGCTAACACCGGAGAGCTGTTTTTT
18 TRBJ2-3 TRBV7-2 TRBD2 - CASSLRGVAGGPPDTQYF TGTGCCAGCAGCTTAAGGGGAGTAGCGGGAGGGCCGCCAGATACGCAGTATTTT
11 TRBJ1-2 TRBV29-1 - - CSVGHSDGYTF TGCAGCGTGGGACATAGCGATGGCTACACCTTC
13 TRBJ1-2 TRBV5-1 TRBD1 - CASRPDRGWGYTF TGCGCCAGCAGACCGGACAGGGGATGGGGCTACACCTTC
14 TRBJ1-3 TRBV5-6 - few CASRRGGSGNTIYF TGTGCCAGCAGGCGAGGCGGCTCTGGAAACACCATATATTTT
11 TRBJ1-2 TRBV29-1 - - CSVDTPGGYTF TGCAGCGTTGATACCCCAGGCGGCTACACCTTC
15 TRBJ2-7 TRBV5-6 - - CASSLAGAGAYEQYF TGTGCCAGCAGCTTGGCCGGTGCAGGGGCCTACGAGCAGTACTTC
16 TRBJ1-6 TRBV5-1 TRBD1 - CASSLVGQGNNSPLHF TGCGCCAGCAGCTTGGTAGGACAGGGGAATAATTCACCCCTCCACTTT
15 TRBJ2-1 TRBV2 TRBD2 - CASSELAAVGNEQFF TGTGCCAGCAGTGAACTAGCGGCCGTCGGAAATGAGCAGTTCTTC
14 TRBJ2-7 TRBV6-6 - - CASSSAALAAKQYF TGTGCCAGCAGTTCTGCGGCTTTGGCAGCCAAGCAGTACTTC
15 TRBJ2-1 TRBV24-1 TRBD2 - CATSDRTSGDFGQFF TGTGCCACCAGTGATCGGACTAGCGGGGATTTCGGGCAGTTCTTC
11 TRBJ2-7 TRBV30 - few CAWNYRDEQYF TGTGCCTGGAACTACAGGGACGAGCAGTACTTC
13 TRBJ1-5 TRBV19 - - CASSIRGNQPQHF TGTGCCAGTAGTATTAGAGGGAACCAGCCCCAGCATTTT
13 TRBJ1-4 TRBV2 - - CASSRATNEKLFF TGTGCCAGCAGCCGGGCAACTAATGAAAAACTGTTTTTT
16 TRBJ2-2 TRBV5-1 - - CASSPTISANTGELFF TGCGCCAGCAGCCCCACGATTAGCGCGAACACCGGGGAGCTGTTTTTT
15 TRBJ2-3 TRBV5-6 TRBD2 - CASSLTTGGKDTQYF TGTGCCAGCAGCTTGACTACCGGGGGGAAAGATACGCAGTATTTT
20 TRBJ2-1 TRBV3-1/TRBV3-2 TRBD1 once CASSPQAQDRVGPRGYEQFF TGTGCCAGCAGCCCGCAGGCCCAGGACAGGGTTGGGCCCCGGGGTTATGAGCAGTTCTTC
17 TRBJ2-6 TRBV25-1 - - CASSEGGLVAGANVLTF TGTGCCAGCAGTGAAGGCGGGTTGGTGGCCGGGGCCAACGTCCTGACTTTC
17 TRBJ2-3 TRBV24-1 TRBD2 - CATSDSGTSGTTDTQYF TGTGCCACCAGTGATTCTGGGACTAGCGGAACCACAGATACGCAGTATTTT
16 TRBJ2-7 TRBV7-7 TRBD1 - CASSLGGGQGYDEQYF TGTGCTAGCAGCTTGGGGGGGGGACAGGGTTACGACGAGCAGTACTTC
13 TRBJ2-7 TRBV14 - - CASSRPLSNEQYF TGTGCCAGCAGCCGGCCGCTGTCCAACGAGCAGTACTTC
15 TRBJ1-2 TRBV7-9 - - CASSLEDSVLHGYTF TGTGCCAGCAGCTTAGAGGACAGCGTTCTACATGGCTACACCTTC
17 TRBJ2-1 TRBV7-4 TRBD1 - CASSLVSGTEIYNEQFF TGTGCCAGCAGCTTAGTATCAGGGACAGAGATCTACAATGAGCAGTTCTTC
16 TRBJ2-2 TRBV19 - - CASRDTGSANTGELFF TGTGCCAGTAGGGATACAGGGAGTGCGAACACCGGGGAGCTGTTTTTT
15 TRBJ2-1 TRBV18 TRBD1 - CASSQRDSVRLEQFF TGTGCCAGCTCACAACGGGACAGCGTTCGTTTAGAGCAGTTCTTC
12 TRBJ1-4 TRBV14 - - CASSLTNEKLFF TGTGCCAGCAGCCTTACAAATGAAAAACTGTTTTTT
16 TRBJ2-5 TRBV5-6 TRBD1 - CASSFTGTGGRETQYF TGTGCCAGCAGCTTCACCGGGACAGGGGGTCGGGAGACCCAGTACTTC
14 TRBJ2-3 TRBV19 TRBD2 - CASSVTGGIDTQYF TGTGCCAGTAGTGTGACGGGAGGGATAGATACGCAGTATTTT
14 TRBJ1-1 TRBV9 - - CASSRDTYNTEAFF TGTGCCAGCAGCCGGGACACCTATAACACTGAAGCTTTCTTT
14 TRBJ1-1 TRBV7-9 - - CASSFRQTNTEAFF TGTGCCAGCAGCTTCAGACAGACGAACACTGAAGCTTTCTTT
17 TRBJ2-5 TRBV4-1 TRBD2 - CASSRKSGTSKRETQYF TGCGCCAGCAGCCGAAAGTCCGGGACTAGTAAAAGAGAGACCCAGTACTTC
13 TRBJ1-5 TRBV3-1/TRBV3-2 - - CASSRGRNQPQHF TGTGCCAGCAGCCGAGGCAGAAATCAGCCCCAGCATTTT
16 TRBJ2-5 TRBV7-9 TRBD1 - CASSSPTGRSGETQYF TGTGCCAGCAGCTCACCGACAGGGCGGTCAGGGGAGACCCAGTACTTC
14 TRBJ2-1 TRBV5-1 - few CASSLVGLLNEQFF TGCGCCAGCAGCTTGGTGGGACTCCTCAATGAGCAGTTCTTC
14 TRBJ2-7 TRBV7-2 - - CASSLDSGRGEQYF TGTGCCAGCAGCTTGGACAGCGGCCGAGGAGAGCAGTACTTC
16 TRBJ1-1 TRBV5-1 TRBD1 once CASSSGSGTGRTEAFF TGCGCCAGCAGCTCGGGATCCGGGACAGGGAGGACTGAAGCTTTCTTT
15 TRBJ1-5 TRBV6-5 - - CASSRLGGRNQPQHF TGTGCCAGCAGTCGGCTCGGGGGGCGCAATCAGCCCCAGCATTTT
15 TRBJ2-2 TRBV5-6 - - CASSLIGTEAGELFF TGTGCCAGCAGCTTGATCGGGACTGAGGCCGGGGAGCTGTTTTTT
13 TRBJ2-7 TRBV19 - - CASNRGEAYEQYF TGTGCCAGTAATCGCGGGGAGGCCTACGAGCAGTACTTC
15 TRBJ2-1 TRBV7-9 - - CASSYHSLSLNEQFF TGTGCCAGCAGCTATCACAGCCTCTCTTTGAATGAGCAGTTCTTC
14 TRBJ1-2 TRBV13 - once CASRSIKLSYGYTF TGTGCCAGCAGGTCGATCAAGCTAAGCTATGGCTACACCTTC